Following are 29 T cell receptor beta chains from one sample sequenced in a study of blood T cell repertoires in COVID-19. Using immunoSEQ multiplex PCR, the repertoire was profiled, and TCRdb retains in-frame clones only, with some absent. This table has approximately 230,000 clones, approximately 86% appearing once. The sample was peripheral blood. Receptors were obtained from a man at least 80 years old with acute or convalescent COVID-19.

The rearrangement joins TRBV7-3 to TRBJ1-6; 9 bases fit TRBD1. Trimming took 3 bases from V and 9 from J; bases not matched to a gene: 6. Germline assignment: CDR1 SGHTA and CDR2 FQGTGA. The CDR3 is made up of 15 amino acids. CDR3 sequence (DNA): TGTGCCAGCAGCTTCGGACAGGGGATAAGTTCACCCCTCCACTTT. It translates to CASSFGQGISSPLHF.

The chain links TRBV15 to TRBJ2-4, with a possible D match to TRBD2 (7 bases). V lost 1 base to trimming and J lost 9 bases, with 13 bases between them. Germline CDR1 and CDR2: LNHNV and YYDKDF (reference sequence). The CDR3 is 14 residues long. The CDR3 is CATSRAGGPGIQYF. CDR3 sequence (DNA): TGTGCCACCAGCAGAGCCGGGGGGCCAGGCATTCAGTACTTC. Using reference TRBV15 and TRBJ2-4 for the parts outside the CDR3, the full variable domain is DAMVIQNPRYQVTQFGKPVTLSCSQTLNHNVMYWYQQKSSQAPKLLFHYYDKDFNNEADTPDNFQSRRPNTSFCFLDIRSPGLGDTAMYLCATSRAGGPGIQYFGAGTRLSVL.

CDR3 protein: CASSSTSSYNSPLHF. The CDR3 DNA is TGTGCCAGCAGTTCCACGAGCTCCTATAATTCACCCCTCCACTTT. The chain combines TRBV6-2 or TRBV6-3 with TRBJ1-6; no clear D. CDR1 and CDR2 from the germline V gene are MNHEY and SVGEGT. The length of the CDR3 is 15 residues. The ends were cut back, 4 bases at V and 0 bases at J, with 7 bases in the middle.

The rearrangement links TRBV4-1 to TRBJ2-1, with 8 bases that match TRBD2. The germline V gene encodes CDR1 MGHRA and CDR2 YSYEKL. Unmatched junction bases numbered 23, after V lost 4 bases and J lost 9 bases. CDR3 length equals 19 residues. The CDR3 loop reads CASSLLGVNSGIPGGEQFF. DNA of the CDR3: TGCGCCAGCAGCCTACTTGGGGTAAATAGCGGGATCCCTGGGGGTGAGCAGTTCTTC.

This clone was seen once. The sample holds other DNA sequences that translate to the same CDR3. This chain connects TRBV19 to TRBJ2-5; the D is unclear. The ends were cut back, 3 bases at V and 4 bases at J, with 6 bases in the middle. The V gene's germline CDR1 is LNHDA and CDR2 SQIVND (reference sequence). This CDR3 has 12 amino acids. The CDR3 sequence is CASSISGETQYF. As DNA, the CDR3 is TGTGCCAGTAGTATTTCCGGAGAGACCCAGTACTTC.

A few counts support this clone. The V gene is TRBV3-1 (or the pseudogene TRBV3-2), the J gene TRBJ2-1, with 10 bases fitting TRBD1. CDR3 length equals 19 residues. Germline V gives CDR1 LGHDT, CDR2 YNNKEL (reference sequence). With 0 bases clipped from V and 0 bases from J, the junction kept 8 bases outside the gene matches. This CDR3 is CASSQDFRTGGGSYNEQFF. The CDR3 region has the DNA TGTGCCAGCAGCCAAGATTTTCGGACAGGGGGGGGCTCCTACAATGAGCAGTTCTTC.

The chain links TRBV5-1 to TRBJ2-1, with a weak D call TRBD2 (6 bases). The germline V gene has CDR1 SGHRS and CDR2 YFSETQ. V lost 4 bases, J lost 1 base, and 12 bases lay in between. The CDR3 has 15 residues. The CDR3 here is CASSPGTVSYNEQFF. Written as DNA, the CDR3 is TGCGCCAGCAGCCCCGGGACTGTATCCTACAATGAGCAGTTCTTC.

The chain employs TRBV28 and TRBJ2-2, with 8 bases aligning to TRBD2. This CDR3 spans 18 amino acids. From germline, CDR1 is MDHEN and CDR2 SYDVKM. Trimming cost V 4 bases and J 5 bases; bases outside gene matches: 15. As DNA, the CDR3 is TGTGCCAGCAGTTCCCCGGGCGCGGGAGGCCCGAGGACCGGGGAGCTGTTTTTT. It encodes CASSSPGAGGPRTGELFF.

This clone appeared once. The J gene is TRBJ1-5, the V gene TRBV5-6; D might be TRBD1 (5 bases). CDR3 length: 14 amino acids. V shed 4 bases and J shed 9 bases, with 17 bases lying between them. CDR1 and CDR2 (germline): SGHDT, YYEEEE. CDR3: CASSRGGGYGPQHF. CDR3 bases: TGTGCCAGCAGCCGTGGGGGAGGTTATGGGCCCCAGCATTTT.

The gene calls are TRBV19 and TRBJ1-6, with 9 bases identical to TRBD1. The CDR3 has 14 residues. Per the germline V gene, CDR1 is LNHDA and CDR2 is SQIVND (reference sequence). After removal of 6 bases from V and 7 bases from J, the junction contained 4 bases not matched to a gene. CDR3 in DNA: TGTGCCAGTAGGTGGGGACAGGGAAATTCACCCCTCCACTTT. As protein: CASRWGQGNSPLHF.

The rearrangement joins TRBV4-3 to TRBJ1-1; possibly TRBD1 for D (6 bases). The CDR3 is 13 amino acids. V gave up 5 bases and J gave up 0 bases, with 7 bases separating them. Germline V gene data show CDR1 as LGHNA and CDR2 as YSLEER. The CDR3 sequence is CASSGQLNTEAFF. CDR3 nucleotide sequence: TGCGCCAGCAGCGGACAGTTGAACACTGAAGCTTTCTTT.

The gene calls are TRBV7-2 and TRBJ2-5; 8 nucleotides line up with TRBD1. There are 14 residues in the CDR3. V lost 5 bases and J lost 2; bases outside the gene matches: 4. The germline V gene has CDR1 SGHTA and CDR2 FQGNSA. CDR3 amino acids: CASSANRGQETQYF. CDR3 bases: TGTGCCAGCAGCGCCAACAGGGGGCAAGAGACCCAGTACTTC. The whole variable domain, remainder taken from reference TRBV7-2 and TRBJ2-5, is GAGVSQSPSNKVTEKGKDVELRCDPISGHTALYWYRQSLGQGLEFLIYFQGNSAPDKSGLPSDRFSAERTGGSVSTLTIQRTQQEDSAVYLCASSANRGQETQYFGPGTRLLVL.

CDR3 nucleotide sequence: TGTGCCAGCAGCTTGCGGGCACGCAACACCGGGGAGCTGTTTTTT. Translated, it gives CASSLRARNTGELFF. This chain joins TRBV7-3 and TRBJ2-2; D may be TRBD2 (5 bases). The V and J ends lost 3 bases and 2 bases respectively, with 10 bases between them. The CDR3 is 15 residues long. The germline gives CDR1 SGHTA, CDR2 FQGTGA.

The rearrangement joins TRBV5-1 to TRBJ2-2; D is possibly TRBD1 (6 bases). V lost 6 bases, J lost 4 bases, and 13 bases lay in between. Germline V gene lookup returns CDR1 SGHRS and CDR2 YFSETQ. The CDR3 length is 14 residues. This chain's CDR3 is CASKAQGSTGELFF. The DNA for the CDR3 is TGCGCCAGCAAAGCCCAGGGGAGCACCGGGGAGCTGTTTTTT.

The rearrangement joins TRBV7-9 to TRBJ2-5, with TRBD1 as a possible D gene (6 bases). The germline V gene has CDR1 SEHNR and CDR2 FQNEAQ (reference sequence). The CDR3 loop spans 16 amino acids. V gave up 2 bases and J gave up 1 base, with 14 bases separating them. CDR3 protein: CASSLRSGAFQETQYF. The CDR3 nucleotides are TGTGCCAGCAGCTTAAGGTCAGGGGCCTTCCAAGAGACCCAGTACTTC.

Of note for this clone: Different DNA sequences within this sample yield the same CDR3. The rearrangement uses TRBV5-1 and TRBJ1-6; 8 bases fit TRBD1. The V gene's germline CDR1 is SGHRS and CDR2 YFSETQ. The CDR3 has 15 amino acids. J lost 9 bases, V lost 3 bases, and 8 bases had no gene match. The CDR3 is CASSSGQGSGSPLHF. CDR3 nucleotide sequence: TGCGCCAGCAGCTCTGGACAGGGCTCCGGTTCACCCCTCCACTTT.

This chain connects TRBV6-2 or TRBV6-3 to TRBJ2-7; 8 positions match TRBD1. The germline V gene encodes CDR1 MNHEY and CDR2 SVGEGT. CDR3 length: 12 amino acids. V lost 6 bases, J lost 6 bases, and 4 bases stayed unmatched. The CDR3 DNA reads TGTGCCAGCAGCCCTACAGGGGGCGAGCAGTACTTC. This sequence encodes CASSPTGGEQYF.

The chain links TRBV4-2 to TRBJ1-5, with D perhaps matching TRBD1 (6 bases). CDR3 length: 13 residues. From germline, CDR1 is LGHNA and CDR2 YNFKEQ. V was trimmed by 4 bases and J by 5 bases, leaving 9 bases between them. CDR3 sequence (DNA): TGTGCCAGCAGCCGCGGACAGTATCAGCCCCAGCATTTT. This codes for CASSRGQYQPQHF.

The genes are TRBV28 and TRBJ2-3; tentatively, D is TRBD2 (5 bases). The CDR3 has 13 residues. The V gene's germline CDR1 is MDHEN and CDR2 SYDVKM. V was clipped by 6 bases and J by 2 bases, with 9 bases between them. This CDR3 reads CASSRLATDTQYF. CDR3 nucleotide sequence: TGTGCCAGCAGCCGTCTAGCCACAGATACGCAGTATTTT.

The chain is built from TRBV7-9 and TRBJ2-5; 10 bases match TRBD2. The CDR3 runs 14 residues. Per the germline V gene, CDR1 is SEHNR and CDR2 is FQNEAQ (reference sequence). Unmatched junction bases numbered 5, after V lost 6 bases and J lost 4 bases. CDR3 region: CASSRLAGGETQYF. CDR3 coding DNA: TGTGCCAGCAGTAGACTAGCGGGTGGAGAGACCCAGTACTTC.

The chain is built from TRBV4-2 and TRBJ2-1, with 7 positions matching TRBD2. The V gene's germline CDR1 is LGHNA and CDR2 YNFKEQ. Trimming removed 0 bases from V and 0 bases from J; junction bases left unmatched: 11. CDR3 length: 19 residues. CDR3 in DNA: TGTGCCAGCAGCCAAGAGGGACTACCGGGGGTAGCCTCCTACAATGAGCAGTTCTTC. Translating gives CASSQEGLPGVASYNEQFF.

This sequence joins TRBV4-1 and TRBJ1-1, with TRBD1 matching 8 bases. This CDR3 is 16 amino acids long. Germline V gene sequence: CDR1 MGHRA, CDR2 YSYEKL. The V and J ends lost 8 bases and 1 base, in that order; junction bases with no gene match: 12. The CDR3 sequence is CASAKGRGQRNTEAFF. CDR3 DNA sequence: TGCGCCAGCGCAAAGGGCAGGGGGCAGCGGAACACTGAAGCTTTCTTT.

This clone was observed once. The chain couples TRBV28 to TRBJ1-2, with D possibly being TRBD1 (6 bases). The CDR3 length is 13 residues. V dropped 5 bases and J dropped 2 bases, with 9 bases sitting between them. The V gene's germline CDR1 is MDHEN and CDR2 SYDVKM. The CDR3 spells CASSVDSNYGYTF. The CDR3 DNA sequence: TGTGCCAGCAGTGTGGACAGCAACTATGGCTACACCTTC.

The rearrangement uses TRBV7-9 and TRBJ1-1; no reliable D call. V was trimmed by 0 bases and J by 4 bases, leaving 9 bases between them. The CDR3 is 14 amino acids. Germline CDR1 SEHNR, CDR2 FQNEAQ (reference sequence). The CDR3 DNA sequence: TGTGCCAGCAGCTTAGCGTGGGCAGCCACTGAAGCTTTCTTT. This gives the protein CASSLAWAATEAFF.

The V gene is TRBV19, the J gene TRBJ1-5; unclear D gene. V lost 3 bases and J 0 bases, leaving 12 bases between the germline ends. The CDR3 length is 16 residues. CDR1 is LNHDA, CDR2 SQIVND, per germline (reference sequence). This CDR3 reads CASSISLQYSNQPQHF. The CDR3 bases are TGTGCCAGTAGTATTAGTTTACAGTATAGCAATCAGCCCCAGCATTTT.

V is TRBV7-9 and J is TRBJ2-5; 13 bases line up with TRBD2. Germline lookup yields CDR1 SEHNR and CDR2 FQNEAQ (reference sequence). Trimming took 5 bases from V and 1 from J; bases not matched to a gene: 10. The CDR3 runs to 18 residues. CDR3 coding DNA: TGTGCCAGCAGCCCCGGACTAGCGGGAGTAAGTTCCCAAGAGACCCAGTACTTC. Protein product: CASSPGLAGVSSQETQYF.

This clone has only a few counts. The chain has TRBV6-5 and TRBJ1-6, with D perhaps TRBD1 (5 bases). Trimming removed 5 bases from V and 4 bases from J, with 9 bases in between. The CDR3 has 14 residues. Germline CDR1 and CDR2: MNHEY and SVGAGI. The CDR3 here is CASSRQPYNSPLHF. The CDR3 DNA reads TGTGCCAGCAGTCGACAGCCTTATAATTCACCCCTCCACTTT.

The CDR3 coding sequence is TGTGCCAGCAGGCTAGCCGGGACTCCAGCTTTTGAAAAACTGTTTTTT. Amino acid sequence: CASRLAGTPAFEKLFF. J is TRBJ1-4 and V is TRBV28, with a possible D match to TRBD1 (5 bases). The CDR3 has 16 residues. The V and J ends lost 6 bases and 7 bases respectively, with 21 bases between them. Germline V gene data show CDR1 as MDHEN and CDR2 as SYDVKM.

In its sample, this clone was seen a few times. V usage is TRBV18 and J usage is TRBJ1-1; D possibly corresponds to TRBD1 (6 bases). Germline CDR1 KGHSH, CDR2 LQKENI. Trimming pared 6 bases from V and 0 bases from J, leaving 14 bases between. This CDR3 comprises 15 residues. The CDR3 nucleotides are TGTGCCAGCTCGGCAGGGGATAGGATGAACACTGAAGCTTTCTTT. Translating it yields CASSAGDRMNTEAFF.